The source of this T cell receptor (beta chain) is a study of regulatory T cells in long-lasting Graves disease. Overall study results and limits: It is possible that accuracy was reduced by the small size of the sample.

This clonotype occurred many times. Antigen specificity is unknown. To make TCR beta libraries, researchers used iRepertoire HTBI primers and Arm-PCR of CDR3 regions. TCRdb itself ran the multiplex PCR reads through MiXCR, one entry per CDR3 protein. The table shows about 220,000 distinct CDR3 sequences, with roughly a fifth occurring only once. Time point in this sample: newly diagnosed GD, antithyroid drugs for less than 3 months. Preparation of the TCR library used RNA extracted from PBMCs. V trimming: 0 bases; J trimming: 4 bases; junction bases outside the gene matches: 3. The CDR3 is 15 amino acids. The germline gives CDR1 SGHAT, CDR2 FQNNGV. The same sample was also used in a study of T cells in Graves' hyperthyroidism and ophthalmopathy.

The TCR sequence derives from a woman aged 25-40 years with Graves disease. V gene TRBV11-2 combines with J gene TRBJ1-5, with 7 bases that match TRBD1. The material was peripheral blood mononuclear cells (PBMCs), obtained at new diagnosis, from a patient treated with antithyroid drugs. CDR3 coding DNA: TGTGCCAGCAGCTTAGAGGCAGGGGGGAATCAGCCCCAGCATTTT. This encodes CASSLEAGGNQPQHF.